What follows is one TCR beta chain and its context. The antigen it recognizes is unknown. Per-base qualities were not stored, and no clone one base away is much larger. This specimen comes from a study of T-cell reconstitution after alpha-beta-depleted transplantation in children (dated by TCRdb to the mid-2010s). Context from the whole study: Using TCR repertoire profiling, the study followed T-cell immune reconstitution in a quantitative way in children after TCRalphabeta/CD19-depleted allogeneic hematopoietic cell transplantation.

What the study reported, not specific to this receptor: Apparently early alphabetaT-cell count recovery about two months after transplant reportedly relied on only several hundred rapidly expanded clones derived from non-depleted graft cells. In some patients, the high TCRbeta diversity seen at day 60 was put down to recipient T cells and intrathymic progenitors that had survived conditioning. Hyperexpanded clone frequencies declined over subsequent months; after one year, T-cell counts and TCRbeta diversity were mostly attributed to newly produced T cells.

The CDR3 holds 13 amino acids from the cysteine to the phenylalanine. The sequence is cut down to CDR3 DNA, 39 bases in frame from base 1. CDR1 DFQATT and CDR2 SNEGSKA were looked up in the germline V gene (reference sequence). V loses 3 bases of germline sequence and J loses 4 bases, and the interval between the two ends is 12 bases. The label giving this sample's treatment or condition can be read as: allogeneic hematopoietic cell transplantation with graft depleted of TCRalphabeta T cells and CD19 B cells. TCRalphabeta/CD19-depleted allogeneic hematopoietic cell grafts were given to the transplant recipients, all of whom were children. Library generation was performed with PCR. The sequencing machine was an Illumina HiSeq 2500. Molecular barcoding was employed in the preparation of TCR libraries, with unique molecular identifiers being used to normalize TCRbeta repertoire quantification. TCRdb trimmed public reads at Q25 via fastp, called clones via MiXCR and kept in-frame beta chains. Each CDR3 protein appears once, grouped with its most common genes and DNA. The sample yields nearly 350,000 distinct CDR3 sequences; 15% to 20% were counted once. In total, the top ten clones hold about 41% of the sample.

The material was PBMCs, mostly from graft donor cells, obtained 360 days after TCRalphabeta/CD19-depleted stem cell transplant. This receptor was taken from a male patient between 2 and 15 years old who had a stem cell transplant for acute lymphoblastic leukemia, so the T cells may come from the graft donor. The rearranged segments are TRBV20-1 and TRBJ1-2, with TRBD1 perhaps the D gene, on 5 matching bases. Here the CDR3 is given as CSARPGTFYGYTF. In nucleotide form, the sequence is TGCAGTGCTAGGCCAGGGACGTTCTATGGCTACACCTTC.